This passage covers 18 T cell receptor beta chains from one sample sequenced in a study of CD8 T cells in Susac syndrome. When the RNA was reverse transcribed, random hexamers were used with an input of roughly 0.45 to 1 ug. In TCRdb, the immunoSEQ multiplex PCR reads were re-called with MiXCR into one record per CDR3 protein. The table has about 100,000 distinct CDR3 sequences, 95% seen once. The material sequenced was CD8+ T cells from PBMCs. The receptors were gathered from a human donor with Susac syndrome.

V and J are TRBV18 and TRBJ1-1; D is unresolved. From germline, CDR1 is KGHSH and CDR2 LQKENI. The CDR3 consists of 14 residues. V lost 6 bases to trimming and J lost 3 bases, with 14 bases between them. CDR3 in DNA: TGTGCCAGCTCGCCCTTGGGGTGGTACACTGAAGCTTTCTTT. Its protein is CASSPLGWYTEAFF.

J is TRBJ2-5 and V is TRBV12-3 or TRBV12-4; 11 bases fit TRBD1. There are 15 residues in the CDR3. Trimming took 4 bases from V and 4 from J; bases not matched to a gene: 5. The CDR3 sequence: CASSSGQGARETQYF. The CDR3 DNA reads as TGTGCCAGCAGTTCAGGACAGGGGGCTCGAGAGACCCAGTACTTC.

The chain is built from TRBV20-1 and TRBJ2-1, with TRBD1 identical over 11 bases. Germline V gene data show CDR1 as DFQATT and CDR2 as SNEGSKA (reference sequence). The CDR3 extends over 16 amino acids. The V segment lost 0 bases and the J segment 3 bases; nucleotides outside the gene matches: 4. Here the CDR3 reads CSARERDRGDYNEQFF. The CDR3 DNA follows: TGCAGTGCTAGAGAACGGGACAGGGGGGACTACAATGAGCAGTTCTTC.

The J gene is TRBJ2-1, the V gene TRBV28; possibly TRBD1 for D (6 bases). In germline, CDR1 is MDHEN, CDR2 SYDVKM. The CDR3 has 15 amino acids. V gave up 6 bases and J gave up 4 bases, with 16 bases separating them. CDR3 in DNA: TGTGCCAGCAGCAGCTTGGACAGAAGGTACAATGAGCAGTTCTTC. It specifies CASSSLDRRYNEQFF. The whole variable domain, filled in from reference TRBV28 and TRBJ2-1, reads DVKVTQSSRYLVKRTGEKVFLECVQDMDHENMFWYRQDPGLGLRLIYFSYDVKMKEKGDIPEGYSVSREKKERFSLILESASTNQTSMYLCASSSLDRRYNEQFFGPGTRLTVL.

V usage is TRBV9 and J usage is TRBJ2-1; 8 nucleotides agree with TRBD1. V lost 3 bases to trimming and J lost 2 bases; unmatched junction nucleotides: 1. The CDR3 spans 14 residues. Looked up from germline, CDR1 is SGDLS and CDR2 is YYNGEE. CDR3 residues: CASSGDRPYNEQFF. As DNA, the CDR3 is TGTGCCAGCAGCGGGGACAGGCCCTACAATGAGCAGTTCTTC.

V gene TRBV29-1 combines with J gene TRBJ2-3, with TRBD2 matching 10 bases. The CDR3 consists of 17 residues. Germline CDR1 SQVTM, CDR2 ANQGSEA. The trim removed 7 bases at V and 5 bases at J, leaving 18 bases unmatched. The CDR3 here is CSAARGGLATSEDTQYF. DNA for the CDR3: TGCAGCGCCGCCAGGGGGGGACTAGCGACCTCCGAAGATACGCAGTATTTT.

The chain joins TRBV5-6 to TRBJ1-2, with no clear D. CDR1 and CDR2 (germline): SGHDT, YYEEEE. The CDR3 has 12 residues. V lost 0 bases to trimming and J lost 8 bases, with 8 bases between them. CDR3 sequence reads: CASSLGSGGYTF. CDR3 coding DNA: TGTGCCAGCAGCTTGGGGTCGGGCGGCTACACCTTC.

This clonotype has a single count. The V and J genes are TRBV15 and TRBJ2-6; the match to TRBD1 covers 7 bases. Germline V CDR1 and CDR2: LNHNV, YYDKDF (reference sequence). The CDR3 is made up of 15 amino acids. Trimming took 6 bases from V and 0 from J; bases not matched to a gene: 2. CDR3 protein: CATRSGGSGANVLTF. The CDR3 DNA sequence: TGTGCCACCAGGTCAGGGGGCTCTGGGGCCAACGTCCTGACTTTC. The entire variable domain, with the rest obtained from reference TRBV15 and TRBJ2-6, is as follows: DAMVIQNPRYQVTQFGKPVTLSCSQTLNHNVMYWYQQKSSQAPKLLFHYYDKDFNNEADTPDNFQSRRPNTSFCFLDIRSPGLGDTAMYLCATRSGGSGANVLTFGAGSRLTVL.

V and J are TRBV28 and TRBJ1-1; 7 positions agree with TRBD1. The CDR3 sequence is 13 residues long. CDR1 is MDHEN and CDR2 is SYDVKM in the germline V gene. V was clipped by 5 bases and J by 4 bases; unmatched bases: 4. CDR3: CASSRRQGTEAFF. CDR3 sequence (DNA): TGTGCCAGCAGTCGCAGACAGGGCACTGAAGCTTTCTTT.

The chain joins TRBV12-3 or TRBV12-4 to TRBJ1-2; 7 nucleotides line up with TRBD1. V shed 4 bases, J shed 8 bases, and the junction held 7 bases outside the gene matches. The CDR3 extends over 13 amino acids. The CDR3 nucleotides read TGTGCCAGCAGTTCCCAGGGGGTTGGAGGCTACACCTTC. It specifies CASSSQGVGGYTF.

This clonotype was recorded once. This chain uses TRBV29-1 with TRBJ1-1, with D perhaps matching TRBD1 (6 bases). The germline V gene encodes CDR1 SQVTM and CDR2 ANQGSEA. Trimming pared 6 bases from V and 1 base from J, leaving 12 bases between. The CDR3 extends over 13 amino acids. The CDR3 sequence is CSVAQGGNTEAFF. The DNA for the CDR3 is TGCAGCGTAGCACAGGGCGGGAACACTGAAGCTTTCTTT.

The chain has TRBV7-3 and TRBJ2-1; D may be TRBD1 (6 bases). V lost 5 bases to trimming and J lost 3 bases, with 17 bases between them. This CDR3 comprises 16 residues. Germline V gene data show CDR1 as SGHTA and CDR2 as FQGTGA. This CDR3 is CASSTHERTDYNEQFF. Written as DNA, the CDR3 is TGTGCCAGCAGCACTCACGAGCGGACAGACTACAATGAGCAGTTCTTC.

V is TRBV20-1 and J is TRBJ2-3; D is tentatively TRBD1 or TRBD2 (6 bases each). The germline V gene encodes CDR1 DFQATT and CDR2 SNEGSKA (reference sequence). Trimming removed 4 bases from V and 6 bases from J, with 17 bases in between. The CDR3 is 14 amino acids. The CDR3 region is CSATYSGTGDTQYF. CDR3 sequence (DNA): TGCAGTGCTACATATAGCGGAACAGGGGATACGCAGTATTTT.

The genes are TRBV28 and TRBJ2-1, with D perhaps TRBD2 (6 bases). Trimming shortened V by 6 bases and J by 3 bases, and 12 bases separated the two germline ends. Looked up from germline, CDR1 is MDHEN and CDR2 is SYDVKM. The CDR3 is made up of 14 amino acids. The CDR3 DNA reads as TGTGCCAGCAGCGCGGCGGACTACTACAATGAGCAGTTCTTC. Its protein product is CASSAADYYNEQFF.

The chain combines TRBV9 with TRBJ2-7; TRBD2 matches at 13 bases. The CDR3 length is 14 residues. The V and J ends lost 3 bases and 7 bases, in that order; junction bases with no gene match: 4. Looked up from germline, CDR1 is SGDLS and CDR2 is YYNGEE. The CDR3 reads CASSGGLAGVEQYF. CDR3 DNA sequence: TGTGCCAGCAGCGGAGGACTAGCGGGGGTAGAGCAGTACTTC.

V usage is TRBV28 and J usage is TRBJ2-6; D may match TRBD1 or TRBD2 (5 bases each). This CDR3 is 16 amino acids long. Deletions cut 9 bases from V and 0 bases from J, with 15 bases between. The V gene's germline CDR1 is MDHEN and CDR2 SYDVKM. The CDR3 DNA sequence: TGTGCCAGTTGTCGCGCAGGGAGCTCTGGGGCCAACGTCCTGACTTTC. Residues: CASCRAGSSGANVLTF.

The chain is built from TRBV5-6 and TRBJ2-1; tentatively, D is TRBD2 (6 bases). The CDR3 is 13 amino acids. Deletions cut 7 bases from V and 8 bases from J, with 16 bases between. CDR1 SGHDT and CDR2 YYEEEE come from the germline V gene. The CDR3 nucleotides are TGTGCCAGCGGGAATGGGGGACTGGATGAGCAGTTCTTC. Translating it yields CASGNGGLDEQFF.

The rearrangement uses TRBV18 and TRBJ2-7, with D possibly being TRBD1 (5 bases). The germline gives CDR1 KGHSH, CDR2 LQKENI. The CDR3 covers 14 residues. The V end lost 5 bases, the J end lost 3 bases, and 14 bases lay between the germline ends. The CDR3 sequence: CASSRAGNDYEQYF. CDR3 sequence (DNA): TGTGCCAGCTCAAGAGCAGGGAATGACTACGAGCAGTACTTC.